The 20 T cell receptor beta chains below come from one sample, sequenced in a study of control samples from healthy donors and cancer patients (dated by TCRdb to 2019 to 2021). Libraries were made using the immunoSEQ multiplex PCR assay. TCRdb stores this immuneACCESS table with in-frame sequences only. Part of the clones is absent; in the studies checked, under half of the shortfall reflects unresolved V genes, and no reason is known for the rest. The sample table shows about 140,000 clones, and less than 90% are seen once. The ten top clones hold around 10% of the sample. The material sequenced was blood. Source of these receptors: a woman between 25 and 40 years old in good health.

The rearrangement uses TRBV12-3 or TRBV12-4 and TRBJ2-1; weak D call: TRBD2 (6 bases). This CDR3 is 13 amino acids long. Trimming removed 5 bases at V and 8 bases at J, with 13 bases between. The CDR3 sequence: CASSDGTGHEQFF. CDR3 in DNA: TGTGCCAGCAGTGACGGGACTGGTCATGAGCAGTTCTTC.

The V call is TRBV19, the J call TRBJ1-1; D remains ambiguous. The CDR3 is made up of 13 amino acids. Between the trimmed V and J ends, which lost 3 bases and 1 base, there was a span of 6 bases. The germline CDR1 and CDR2 sequences are LNHDA and SQIVND (reference sequence). This chain's CDR3 is CASSMKGNTEAFF. The CDR3 DNA reads as TGTGCCAGTAGTATGAAGGGGAACACTGAAGCTTTCTTT.

The chain carries TRBV25-1 and TRBJ2-5, with TRBD2 as a possible D gene (6 bases). Deletions cut 8 bases from V and 5 bases from J, with 15 bases between. Germline V gives CDR1 MGHDK, CDR2 SYGVNS. CDR3 length equals 13 residues. Here the CDR3 DNA reads TGTGCCAGCGAGGACTGGGGGGATGAGACCCAGTACTTC. It codes for CASEDWGDETQYF.

The gene calls are TRBV19 and TRBJ1-4, with D unclear. Germline CDR1 and CDR2: LNHDA and SQIVND (reference sequence). V dropped 7 bases and J dropped 3 bases, with 18 bases sitting between them. There are 16 residues in the CDR3. CDR3: CASKVTRAWANEKLFF. The DNA for the CDR3 is TGTGCCAGTAAGGTGACAAGGGCTTGGGCTAATGAAAAACTGTTTTTT.

The genes are TRBV5-1 and TRBJ1-1, with D possibly matching TRBD1 (6 bases). This CDR3 contains 14 residues. V was pared by 6 bases and J by 0 bases, with 12 bases between. The germline CDR1 and CDR2 sequences are SGHRS and YFSETQ. In DNA form, the CDR3 reads TGCGCCAGCATCCCGGACAGCATGAACACTGAAGCTTTCTTT. Translating it yields CASIPDSMNTEAFF.

The chain carries TRBV6-6 and TRBJ1-5; 8 bases match TRBD1. Per germline, CDR1 MNHNY and CDR2 SVGAGI (reference sequence). CDR3 length: 15 amino acids. J gave up 5 bases and V 4 bases, and 7 bases lay outside the gene matches. In nucleotides, the CDR3 is TGTGCCAGCAGTTCGGGACAGGATTATGATCAGCCCCAGCATTTT. This translates into CASSSGQDYDQPQHF.

V is TRBV12-5 and J is TRBJ2-1, with D perhaps matching TRBD1 (5 bases). The V gene's germline CDR1 is LGHNT and CDR2 FRNRAP. The CDR3 runs to 15 residues. V gave up 3 bases and J gave up 0 bases, with 9 bases separating them. CDR3 nucleotide sequence: TGTGCTAGTGGTTTAGGGGTTGGCTCCTACAATGAGCAGTTCTTC. Amino acid sequence: CASGLGVGSYNEQFF.

The chain recombines TRBV28 with TRBJ2-1; tentative D call: TRBD2 (6 bases). V lost 0 bases, J lost 0 bases, and 9 bases lay in between. The CDR3 length is 16 residues. Germline assignment: CDR1 MDHEN and CDR2 SYDVKM. CDR3 in amino acids: CASSLWGLSSYNEQFF. CDR3 DNA sequence: TGTGCCAGCAGTTTATGGGGACTTAGCTCCTACAATGAGCAGTTCTTC.

The genes are TRBV29-1 and TRBJ2-7, with 12 bases matching TRBD2. Trimming removed 7 bases from V and 6 bases from J; junction bases left unmatched: 4. Germline V gene lookup returns CDR1 SQVTM and CDR2 ANQGSEA. The CDR3 is made up of 12 amino acids. The CDR3 is CSATSGSSEQYF. The CDR3 bases are TGCAGCGCGACTAGCGGGAGTTCCGAGCAGTACTTC.

The rearrangement links TRBV10-1 to TRBJ1-5, with D maybe TRBD1 (6 bases). CDR3 length: 12 amino acids. The germline V gene has CDR1 WNHNN and CDR2 SYGVQD (reference sequence). Trimming stripped 8 bases from V and 3 bases from J, with 8 bases between. Here the CDR3 DNA reads TGCGCCAGCGGACAGAACAATCAGCCCCAGCATTTT. Translating it yields CASGQNNQPQHF.

This clone was seen only once. V usage is TRBV11-2 and J usage is TRBJ1-4, with a weak D call TRBD1 (5 bases). V lost 5 bases and J lost 7, with 26 bases in between. CDR3 length equals 18 residues. The germline V gene encodes CDR1 SGHAT and CDR2 FQNNGV. The CDR3 loop is CASSPTGAVSLGGEKLFF. CDR3 in DNA: TGTGCCAGCAGCCCAACGGGCGCTGTGAGTCTGGGGGGTGAAAAACTGTTTTTT. Together with reference TRBV11-2 and TRBJ1-4, the CDR3 gives the full variable domain: EAGVAQSPRYKIIEKRQSVAFWCNPISGHATLYWYQQILGQGPKLLIQFQNNGVVDDSQLPKDRFSAERLKGVDSTLKIQPAKLEDSAVYLCASSPTGAVSLGGEKLFFGSGTQLSVL.

The chain combines TRBV5-6 with TRBJ1-1; possibly TRBD1 for D (5 bases). Germline V CDR1 and CDR2: SGHDT, YYEEEE. V shed 9 bases and J shed 8 bases, with 23 bases lying between them. The CDR3 is 14 amino acids. CDR3 in amino acids: CATRVGGWGEEAFF. In nucleotides, the CDR3 is TGTGCCACCAGGGTTGGGGGTTGGGGAGAAGAAGCTTTCTTT.

The J gene is TRBJ2-5, the V gene TRBV27; D gene ambiguous. Deletions cut 7 bases from V and 5 bases from J, with 8 bases between. Germline V gives CDR1 MNHEY, CDR2 SMNVEV (reference sequence). The CDR3 is made up of 11 amino acids. CDR3 amino acids: CASIRPETQYF. In DNA form, the CDR3 reads TGTGCCAGCATCCGCCCTGAGACCCAGTACTTC.

The rearrangement links TRBV18 to TRBJ1-1; D unclear. Trimming stripped 6 bases from V and 11 bases from J, with 19 bases between. The CDR3 contains 13 residues. From germline, CDR1 is KGHSH and CDR2 LQKENI. CDR3 protein: CASSPETVSRAFF. CDR3 nucleotides: TGTGCCAGCTCCCCAGAGACGGTTTCTCGGGCTTTCTTT.

This clone appeared once. This chain uses TRBV7-6 with TRBJ2-3, with 7 bases that match TRBD2. The germline gives CDR1 SGHVS, CDR2 FNYEAQ. V was clipped by 2 bases and J by 5 bases; unmatched bases: 16. The CDR3 has 18 amino acids. DNA for the CDR3: TGTGCCAGCAGCTTACTATCCGGTAGCGGGCTAGGGGTAGATACGCAGTATTTT. Protein product: CASSLLSGSGLGVDTQYF.

The chain is built from TRBV25-1 and TRBJ2-4, with TRBD1 matching 10 bases. The V gene end was trimmed by 5 bases and the J gene end by 3 bases; junction bases not matched to a gene: 10. Germline lookup yields CDR1 MGHDK and CDR2 SYGVNS. This CDR3 is built from 17 residues. As DNA, the CDR3 is TGTGCCAGCAGTTACCCTGGTGGGACAGGGGACAAAAACATTCAGTACTTC. Its translation is CASSYPGGTGDKNIQYF.

Notes on this clone: Other DNA sequences within the sample encode an identical CDR3. V gene TRBV11-2 combines with J gene TRBJ2-3; D not resolved. Germline CDR1 SGHAT, CDR2 FQNNGV. The CDR3 spans 12 residues. The ends were cut back, 3 bases at V and 4 bases at J, with 5 bases in the middle. CDR3 sequence (DNA): TGTGCCAGCAGCTTGGCCGCAGATACGCAGTATTTT. It yields the protein CASSLAADTQYF.

V and J are TRBV6-4 and TRBJ2-2, with TRBD2 identical over 7 bases. With 2 bases clipped from V and 3 bases from J, the junction kept 0 bases outside the gene matches. CDR3 size: 14 residues. Germline CDR1 and CDR2: MRHNA and SNTAGT. The CDR3 is CASSDGRDTGELFF. Written as DNA, the CDR3 is TGTGCCAGCAGTGACGGGAGGGACACCGGGGAGCTGTTTTTT.

The chain recombines TRBV2 with TRBJ2-4; 9 bases fit TRBD2. V shed 7 bases, J shed 5 bases, and the junction held 9 bases outside the gene matches. The length of the CDR3 is 15 residues. Germline assignment: CDR1 SNHLY and CDR2 FYNNEI. CDR3 nucleotide sequence: TGTGCCAGCACCCAGAGGCGGGGGGGTGAAAACATTCAGTACTTC. It is translated as CASTQRRGGENIQYF.

This chain links TRBV4-2 with TRBJ1-3; D not certain. The CDR3 has 15 amino acids. Trimming cost V 3 bases and J 0 bases, with 9 bases left between them. CDR1 is LGHNA and CDR2 is YNFKEQ in the germline V gene. The chain's CDR3 is CASSHNPSSGNTIYF. The CDR3 bases are TGTGCCAGCAGCCATAACCCTAGCTCTGGAAACACCATATATTTT.